Listed below are T cell receptor beta chains from one sample, sequenced in a study of T-cell memory formation after mild COVID-19. TCRdb redid the calling of the 5' RACE reads with MiXCR, one entry per CDR3 protein. The sample yields around 250,000 distinct CDR3 sequences, 15% to 20% seen once. The source material was PBMCs or a T cell subset sorted from them (not recorded which). The receptors shown here come from a man between 18 and 29 years old who had mild COVID-19 (a few samples of this study predate the infection). Cell type and time point are not known. CDR3s include the opening cysteine and the closing phenylalanine or tryptophan. D genes are given only for firm matches. Size values are once, few and many counts, or a class for expanded clones, and some rows have none.

clone_size	d_call	cdr3_length	j_call	v_call	cdr3_nt	cdr3_aa
-	-	15	TRBJ1-2	TRBV4-1	TGCGCCAGCAGCCAAGTACAGGGTCTTGACTATGGCTACACCTTC	CASSQVQGLDYGYTF
-	TRBD2	15	TRBJ2-1	TRBV6-2/TRBV6-3	TGTGCCAGCAGCCCCCCGGGACTAGCGGACAATGAGCAGTTCTTC	CASSPPGLADNEQFF
-	-	12	TRBJ2-7	TRBV4-2	TGTGCCAGCAGCCACGATAACTACGAGCAGTACTTC	CASSHDNYEQYF
-	-	13	TRBJ1-1	TRBV7-6	TGTGCCAGCAGCTTAGGCTTTGGGGCTGAAGCTTTCTTT	CASSLGFGAEAFF
-	TRBD1	15	TRBJ1-6	TRBV27	TGTGCCAGCAGTTTAGAGGGACAGGGGGTTTCACCCCTCCACTTT	CASSLEGQGVSPLHF
few	TRBD1	15	TRBJ1-2	TRBV6-1	TGTGCCAGCAGTGATGATAGTACAGGGGACTATGGCTACACCTTC	CASSDDSTGDYGYTF
few	TRBD1	17	TRBJ1-1	TRBV29-1	TGCAGCGTTGAAGATCCCCTGGACAGGGCCCAGAACACTGAAGCTTTCTTT	CSVEDPLDRAQNTEAFF
-	TRBD2	17	TRBJ2-5	TRBV5-5	TGTGCCAGCAGCTTTATAGGGATTACGGGAGGGGCAGAGACCCAGTACTTC	CASSFIGITGGAETQYF
-	-	13	TRBJ2-7	TRBV11-2	TGTGCCAGCAGCTTCACAGGTTTCTACGAGCAGTACTTC	CASSFTGFYEQYF
few	-	16	TRBJ2-5	TRBV12-5	TGTGCTAGTGGTTTGGGAGAACGGGCAGCGGAAGAGACCCAGTACTTC	CASGLGERAAEETQYF
few	-	16	TRBJ1-1	TRBV19	TGTGCCAGTAGTATAGATCGGGTGACCTTGAACACTGAAGCTTTCTTT	CASSIDRVTLNTEAFF
-	-	14	TRBJ2-7	TRBV15	TGTGCCACCAGCAGAGATCCAGACTCCTACGAGCAGTACTTC	CATSRDPDSYEQYF
few	-	14	TRBJ2-1	TRBV6-5	TGTGCCAGCAGTTACCGGGACGGCCACAATGAGCAGTTCTTC	CASSYRDGHNEQFF
-	-	16	TRBJ1-2	TRBV4-1	TGCGCCAGCAGCCACACTCCCGGGGGGTCTAACTATGGCTACACCTTC	CASSHTPGGSNYGYTF
-	TRBD2	18	TRBJ2-1	TRBV7-8	TGTGCCAGCAGCCCGCGACTAGCGGGGGGGCGTTCCTACAATGAGCAGTTCTTC	CASSPRLAGGRSYNEQFF
few	-	11	TRBJ2-7	TRBV6-2/TRBV6-3	TGTGCCAGCAGTTTCTTCTACGAGCAGTACTTC	CASSFFYEQYF
few	-	13	TRBJ1-3	TRBV30	TGTGCCTGGAGTTTTGGGACGGCGGTGACCATATATTTT	CAWSFGTAVTIYF
many	TRBD2	17	TRBJ2-1	TRBV6-6	TGTGCCAGCAGTCCCTTCGGGCGGGGGGCCCAAAACAATGAGCAGTTCTTC	CASSPFGRGAQNNEQFF
-	-	14	TRBJ1-6	TRBV9	TGTGCCAGCAGCGTACAGGGCAGCAATTCACCCCTCCACTTT	CASSVQGSNSPLHF
-	-	13	TRBJ1-2	TRBV12-3/TRBV12-4	TGTGCCAGCAGTTTACCCGCGGGGTATGGCTACACCTTC	CASSLPAGYGYTF
many	TRBD1	16	TRBJ2-2	TRBV5-1	TGCGCCAGCAGCTTGGGACAGGGAGTCGAAACCGGGGAGCTGTTTTTT	CASSLGQGVETGELFF
few	-	15	TRBJ2-6	TRBV6-6	TGTGCCACCTGGGGGGTTTCCTCTGGGGCCAACGTCCTGACTTTC	CATWGVSSGANVLTF